The rows below give T cell receptor beta chains drawn from one sample of a study of OX40 agonist ivuxolimab in advanced cancers. This table comes from immunoSEQ multiplex PCR, and its TCRdb copy is limited to in-frame clones, with some not included. This sample yields roughly 95,000 clones, of which around 86% are seen a single time; 1.5% to 2.5% belongs to the top ten. The sample here was CD4+ or CD8+ T cells sorted from blood, taken in a trial of the OX40 agonist ivuxolimab. The receptor set was obtained from an adult with an advanced solid tumor such as melanoma, head and neck, liver or kidney cancer. The CDR3 runs from the conserved cysteine through the conserved F or W. The D gene is left open where the match is weak. Some rows mark clone size as missing; the rest say once, few, many or name a class of expanded clone.

abundance: once
len: 15
d_gene: TRBD2
v_gene: TRBV5-1
j_gene: TRBJ2-3
CDR3nt: TGCGCCAGCAGCTTGGTTAGCGGGGGCACAGATACGCAGTATTTT
CDR3aa: CASSLVSGGTDTQYF

abundance: .
len: 16
d_gene: .
v_gene: TRBV19
j_gene: TRBJ1-1
CDR3nt: TGTGCCAGTAGTGATGCAGGGCGAGGGGCGAACACTGAAGCTTTCTTT
CDR3aa: CASSDAGRGANTEAFF

abundance: .
len: 16
d_gene: .
v_gene: TRBV10-1
j_gene: TRBJ2-7
CDR3nt: TGCGCCAGCAGTGAGTCGGTGGGGGGCTCCTCCTACGAGCAGTACTTC
CDR3aa: CASSESVGGSSYEQYF

abundance: once
len: 16
d_gene: .
v_gene: TRBV4-1
j_gene: TRBJ2-3
CDR3nt: TGCGCCAGCAGCCAAGAAAAGGGGATTTTCACAGATACGCAGTATTTT
CDR3aa: CASSQEKGIFTDTQYF

abundance: .
len: 14
d_gene: .
v_gene: TRBV9
j_gene: TRBJ1-1
CDR3nt: TGTGCCAGCAGCCCGAGGCAGCAGAACACTGAAGCTTTCTTT
CDR3aa: CASSPRQQNTEAFF

abundance: .
len: 16
d_gene: .
v_gene: TRBV13
j_gene: TRBJ2-2
CDR3nt: TGTGCCAGCAGTCCCAAGGGGGGGCGCGGCACCGGGGAGCTGTTTTTT
CDR3aa: CASSPKGGRGTGELFF

abundance: few
len: 15
d_gene: .
v_gene: TRBV28
j_gene: TRBJ1-5
CDR3nt: TGTGCCAGCAGTTTGACCCCTCGACCTAATCAGCCCCAGCATTTT
CDR3aa: CASSLTPRPNQPQHF

abundance: .
len: 13
d_gene: .
v_gene: TRBV5-1
j_gene: TRBJ2-7
CDR3nt: TGCGCCAGCAGCTCGGGTTATAAGGGCGAGCAGTACTTC
CDR3aa: CASSSGYKGEQYF

abundance: .
len: 15
d_gene: TRBD2
v_gene: TRBV18
j_gene: TRBJ2-5
CDR3nt: TGTGCCAGCTCAAGGACTAGCGGGAGTCAAGAGACCCAGTACTTC
CDR3aa: CASSRTSGSQETQYF

abundance: .
len: 12
d_gene: .
v_gene: TRBV2
j_gene: TRBJ1-6
CDR3nt: TGTGCCAGCAGCACAGGGCCGTCACCCCTCCACTTT
CDR3aa: CASSTGPSPLHF

abundance: .
len: 13
d_gene: .
v_gene: TRBV5-4
j_gene: TRBJ2-3
CDR3nt: TGTGCCAGCAGCTTGGTCGGAGAAGATACGCAGTATTTT
CDR3aa: CASSLVGEDTQYF

abundance: .
len: 15
d_gene: TRBD1
v_gene: TRBV28
j_gene: TRBJ1-4
CDR3nt: TGTGCCAGCAGTGATTCCGGGACAGGGGGAGAAAAACTGTTTTTT
CDR3aa: CASSDSGTGGEKLFF

abundance: .
len: 15
d_gene: TRBD1
v_gene: TRBV7-8
j_gene: TRBJ2-3
CDR3nt: TGTGCCAGCAGCGTACAGGGGGCTAGCACAGATACGCAGTATTTT
CDR3aa: CASSVQGASTDTQYF

abundance: few
len: 18
d_gene: TRBD2
v_gene: TRBV6-1
j_gene: TRBJ2-3
CDR3nt: TGTGCCAGCAGTGGGAGACCCCGTATAGCGGGGAGCACAGATACGCAGTATTTT
CDR3aa: CASSGRPRIAGSTDTQYF

abundance: .
len: 14
d_gene: TRBD1
v_gene: TRBV11-3
j_gene: TRBJ2-1
CDR3nt: TGTGCCAGCAGCTTACTAGACAGGGGGGGTGAGCAGTTCTTC
CDR3aa: CASSLLDRGGEQFF

abundance: .
len: 13
d_gene: .
v_gene: TRBV5-4
j_gene: TRBJ1-2
CDR3nt: TGTGCCAGCAGCTTGGAGTCTAACTATGGCTACACCTTC
CDR3aa: CASSLESNYGYTF

abundance: once
len: 12
d_gene: .
v_gene: TRBV2
j_gene: TRBJ2-7
CDR3nt: TGTGCCAGCAGTGAAGACTATCGGGAGCAGTACTTC
CDR3aa: CASSEDYREQYF

abundance: .
len: 15
d_gene: TRBD1
v_gene: TRBV11-1
j_gene: TRBJ1-1
CDR3nt: TGTGCCAGCAGCCGCCGGGACAGGGTCGACACTGAAGCTTTCTTT
CDR3aa: CASSRRDRVDTEAFF

abundance: .
len: 13
d_gene: .
v_gene: TRBV6-5
j_gene: TRBJ2-1
CDR3nt: TGTGCCACCAGGACAGACTCCTACAATGAGCAGTTCTTC
CDR3aa: CATRTDSYNEQFF

abundance: once
len: 13
d_gene: TRBD1
v_gene: TRBV10-1
j_gene: TRBJ2-5
CDR3nt: TGCGCCAGCAGCCTGACAGGGTCCGAGACCCAGTACTTC
CDR3aa: CASSLTGSETQYF

abundance: .
len: 14
d_gene: .
v_gene: TRBV4-1
j_gene: TRBJ2-5
CDR3nt: TGCGCCAGCAGCCAGCCCCCCAGGGTAGAGACCCAGTACTTC
CDR3aa: CASSQPPRVETQYF

abundance: .
len: 13
d_gene: TRBD1
v_gene: TRBV7-9
j_gene: TRBJ1-2
CDR3nt: TGTGCCAGCAGCTACGGACAGGGGGAAGGCTACACCTTC
CDR3aa: CASSYGQGEGYTF

abundance: .
len: 16
d_gene: TRBD2
v_gene: TRBV5-1
j_gene: TRBJ2-7
CDR3nt: TGCGCCAGCAGCTTGGCCAGTGGACTAGCGGGAGACGAGCAGTACTTC
CDR3aa: CASSLASGLAGDEQYF

abundance: once
len: 19
d_gene: TRBD1
v_gene: TRBV27
j_gene: TRBJ2-6
CDR3nt: TGTGCCAGCAGTTTATCCCTGGGACAGGGGTACTCTGGGGCCAACGTCCTGACTTTC
CDR3aa: CASSLSLGQGYSGANVLTF

abundance: .
len: 15
d_gene: TRBD1
v_gene: TRBV10-1
j_gene: TRBJ2-1
CDR3nt: TGCGCCAGCAGTGAGTCGGGACAGGGCTACAATGAGCAGTTCTTC
CDR3aa: CASSESGQGYNEQFF

abundance: .
len: 14
d_gene: .
v_gene: TRBV10-3
j_gene: TRBJ1-4
CDR3nt: TGTGCCATCAGTGAGACGCTTAGGGGAGAAAAACTGTTTTTT
CDR3aa: CAISETLRGEKLFF

abundance: .
len: 14
d_gene: TRBD1
v_gene: TRBV7-2
j_gene: TRBJ2-7
CDR3nt: TGTGCCAGCAGCCGGGACAGGGATTACTACGAGCAGTACTTC
CDR3aa: CASSRDRDYYEQYF

abundance: .
len: 14
d_gene: .
v_gene: TRBV5-1
j_gene: TRBJ1-4
CDR3nt: TGCGCCAGCACATCAGGGACGGCTAATGAAAAACTGTTTTTT
CDR3aa: CASTSGTANEKLFF

abundance: medium-sized
len: 14
d_gene: .
v_gene: TRBV19
j_gene: TRBJ2-4
CDR3nt: TGTGCCAGTAGTAAGGGGACCGACAGTCACATTCAGTACTTC
CDR3aa: CASSKGTDSHIQYF

abundance: .
len: 14
d_gene: TRBD2
v_gene: TRBV28
j_gene: TRBJ2-3
CDR3nt: TGTGCCAGCAGGGGGACTAGCGGGAGGAGTACGCAGTATTTT
CDR3aa: CASRGTSGRSTQYF

abundance: few
len: 18
d_gene: TRBD1
v_gene: TRBV4-1
j_gene: TRBJ2-1
CDR3nt: TGCGCCAGCAGCCAAGAGGGGACAGGGGATTTTGCGTACAATGAGCAGTTCTTC
CDR3aa: CASSQEGTGDFAYNEQFF

abundance: .
len: 15
d_gene: .
v_gene: TRBV18
j_gene: TRBJ1-1
CDR3nt: TGTGCCAGCTCAGGCCCCCCGGCGGGGAACACTGAAGCTTTCTTT
CDR3aa: CASSGPPAGNTEAFF

abundance: .
len: 15
d_gene: .
v_gene: TRBV5-1
j_gene: TRBJ1-6
CDR3nt: TGCGCCAGCAGCTTGGCTGGGTTGGGTGATTCACCCCTCCACTTT
CDR3aa: CASSLAGLGDSPLHF

abundance: once
len: 16
d_gene: TRBD1
v_gene: TRBV18
j_gene: TRBJ1-2
CDR3nt: TGTGCCAGCTCACCACGGGGGACAGATACTAACTATGGCTACACCTTC
CDR3aa: CASSPRGTDTNYGYTF

abundance: few
len: 14
d_gene: .
v_gene: TRBV9
j_gene: TRBJ2-2
CDR3nt: TGTGCCAGCAGCGTACAGGGTAACACCGGGGAGCTGTTTTTT
CDR3aa: CASSVQGNTGELFF

abundance: few
len: 12
d_gene: .
v_gene: TRBV6-1
j_gene: TRBJ1-1
CDR3nt: TGTGCCAGCAGTGAACCCCCCCAGGGGGCTTTCTTT
CDR3aa: CASSEPPQGAFF

abundance: once
len: 20
d_gene: TRBD2
v_gene: TRBV27
j_gene: TRBJ2-2
CDR3nt: TGTGCCAGCAGCTCTAAACCCCGACTGAACCCGGGACTAGCAGGCGGGGAGCTGTTTTTT
CDR3aa: CASSSKPRLNPGLAGGELFF

abundance: once
len: 17
d_gene: TRBD2
v_gene: TRBV14
j_gene: TRBJ2-5
CDR3nt: TGTGCCAGCAGCCAAGTCGGGTCTAGCGGGATTCAAGAGACCCAGTACTTC
CDR3aa: CASSQVGSSGIQETQYF

abundance: .
len: 13
d_gene: .
v_gene: TRBV10-1
j_gene: TRBJ1-5
CDR3nt: TGCGCCAGCAGTGAGGGGCCTAATCAGCCCCAGCATTTT
CDR3aa: CASSEGPNQPQHF

abundance: .
len: 14
d_gene: .
v_gene: TRBV6-1
j_gene: TRBJ2-3
CDR3nt: TGTGCCAGCACCCCCGGGACTGCAACAGATACGCAGTATTTT
CDR3aa: CASTPGTATDTQYF

abundance: .
len: 13
d_gene: TRBD2
v_gene: TRBV7-2
j_gene: TRBJ2-5
CDR3nt: TGTGCCAGCAGCGGACTAGCGGGAGAGACCCAGTACTTC
CDR3aa: CASSGLAGETQYF

abundance: .
len: 11
d_gene: .
v_gene: TRBV7-8
j_gene: TRBJ2-5
CDR3nt: TGTGCCAGCGCCTCCGATCAGACCCAGTACTTC
CDR3aa: CASASDQTQYF

abundance: .
len: 15
d_gene: .
v_gene: TRBV5-1
j_gene: TRBJ2-5
CDR3nt: TGCGCCAGCAGCTTGATGGCGCAAAAAGTAGAGACCCAGTACTTC
CDR3aa: CASSLMAQKVETQYF

abundance: .
len: 14
d_gene: TRBD1
v_gene: TRBV28
j_gene: TRBJ1-4
CDR3nt: TGTGCCAGCAGTCCAGGGGGCAGGAATGAAAAACTGTTTTTT
CDR3aa: CASSPGGRNEKLFF

abundance: .
len: 14
d_gene: .
v_gene: TRBV30
j_gene: TRBJ2-2
CDR3nt: TGTGCCCGCAGGACGGGGCATAGCACCGGGGAGCTGTTTTTT
CDR3aa: CARRTGHSTGELFF

abundance: .
len: 11
d_gene: .
v_gene: TRBV25-1
j_gene: TRBJ1-1
CDR3nt: TGTGCCAGCAGTGATTACACTGAAGCTTTCTTT
CDR3aa: CASSDYTEAFF

abundance: .
len: 13
d_gene: .
v_gene: TRBV2
j_gene: TRBJ2-7
CDR3nt: TGTGCCAGCAGTGGGCCAGCCGGGTACGAGCAGTACTTC
CDR3aa: CASSGPAGYEQYF

abundance: .
len: 16
d_gene: TRBD1
v_gene: TRBV5-1
j_gene: TRBJ2-5
CDR3nt: TGCGCCAGCAGCCTGGGACAGGGGATAGTCCAAGAGACCCAGTACTTC
CDR3aa: CASSLGQGIVQETQYF

abundance: .
len: 11
d_gene: .
v_gene: TRBV20-1
j_gene: TRBJ1-2
CDR3nt: TGCAGTGCTAGGAGGGGGGTAGGCTACACCTTC
CDR3aa: CSARRGVGYTF

abundance: .
len: 11
d_gene: .
v_gene: TRBV28
j_gene: TRBJ2-1
CDR3nt: TGTGCCAGCAGTTTACGCACTGAGCAGTTCTTC
CDR3aa: CASSLRTEQFF

abundance: .
len: 14
d_gene: TRBD1
v_gene: TRBV6-5
j_gene: TRBJ1-2
CDR3nt: TGTGCCAGCGGGGGACAGGCGATCGACTTTTCCTACACCTTC
CDR3aa: CASGGQAIDFSYTF

abundance: once
len: 15
d_gene: TRBD2
v_gene: TRBV27
j_gene: TRBJ2-3
CDR3nt: TGTGCCAGCAGCACAAGCGGGACCTACTACAATACGCAGTATTTT
CDR3aa: CASSTSGTYYNTQYF

abundance: .
len: 15
d_gene: .
v_gene: TRBV6-5
j_gene: TRBJ1-2
CDR3nt: TGTGCCACCTTCCAAATGGCCTCGGGAGCCTATGGCTACACCTTC
CDR3aa: CATFQMASGAYGYTF

abundance: .
len: 14
d_gene: TRBD1
v_gene: TRBV6-5
j_gene: TRBJ1-2
CDR3nt: TGTGCCAGCAGACTGACAGGGGGCCCCTATGGCTACACCTTC
CDR3aa: CASRLTGGPYGYTF

abundance: .
len: 12
d_gene: .
v_gene: TRBV13
j_gene: TRBJ2-7
CDR3nt: TGTGCCAGCAGCTTACGCCCTTACGAGCAGTACTTC
CDR3aa: CASSLRPYEQYF

abundance: .
len: 15
d_gene: TRBD2
v_gene: TRBV7-7
j_gene: TRBJ2-1
CDR3nt: TGTGCTAGCAGCTACCGCCCCGCGGGAGAAAATGAGCAGTTCTTC
CDR3aa: CASSYRPAGENEQFF

abundance: .
len: 14
d_gene: TRBD2
v_gene: TRBV11-2
j_gene: TRBJ2-1
CDR3nt: TGTGCCAGCAGCTTAGGACTAGCGGGAGGGCAGGTGTTCTTC
CDR3aa: CASSLGLAGGQVFF